These T cell receptor beta chains were read from a single sample in a study of metastatic and nonmetastatic thyroid tumors. From the PCR reads, TCRdb re-called clones with MiXCR. Among fewer than 25,000 clones listed, about 11% were seen once. Material for sequencing was blood. Source of these receptors: a female donor with papillary thyroid cancer or a benign thyroid nodule (not recorded which). Some clones in this sample may be carry-over from other donors' samples. Both conserved end residues are part of each CDR3. A D gene is named only where the DNA matches it firmly. Some rows mark clone size as missing; the rest say once, few, many or name a class of expanded clone.

J gene,clone size,D gene,V gene,CDR3 DNA,CDR3 protein
TRBJ2-6,.,.,TRBV6-1,TGTGCCAGCAGAACCAGTGTCTCTGGGGCCAACGTCCTGGCTTTC,CASRTSVSGANVLAF
TRBJ1-4,.,.,TRBV3-1,TGTGCCAGCAGCTTCAACTATGCCGGGACCTTGTTGGGAAAACTGTTTTTT,CASSFNYAGTLLGKLFF
TRBJ2-7,many,.,TRBV7-9,TGTGCCAGCAGCTTAGCGCAGCGGGAGCAGTACTTC,CASSLAQREQYF
TRBJ2-7,few,.,TRBV28,TGTGCCAGCAGTAAATACTACGAGCAGTACTTC,CASSKYYEQYF
TRBJ1-1,.,.,TRBV6-6,TGTGCCAGCAGTTACTCTGAAGAGGCGGCTTTCTTT,CASSYSEEAAFF
TRBJ2-2,.,TRBD2,TRBV24-1,TGTGCCACCAGTGATTTCGGGGGGACCGGGGAGCTGTTTTTT,CATSDFGGTGELFF
TRBJ2-6,many,.,TRBV12-3/TRBV12-4,TGTGCCAGCAGTTTAGGAACAGGGCTCAACGTCCTGACTTTC,CASSLGTGLNVLTF
TRBJ1-2,many,TRBD1,TRBV9,TGTGCCAGCAGCGTAGGGACAGGCTCGGGGTATGGCTACACCTTC,CASSVGTGSGYGYTF
TRBJ2-7,many,.,TRBV7-2,TGTGCCAGCAGGGAAGGCGTATTCTCCTACGAGCAGTACTTC,CASREGVFSYEQYF
TRBJ2-7,many,.,TRBV7-9,TGTGCCAGCAGCTCGGGCTTCTCCTACGAGCAGTACTTC,CASSSGFSYEQYF
TRBJ2-7,many,TRBD2,TRBV13,TGTGCCAGCAGCACCGGGACTACCTACGAGCAGTACTTC,CASSTGTTYEQYF
TRBJ2-7,.,.,TRBV27,TGTGCCAGCAGTTATGACGGTTTCTCCTACGAGCAGTACTTC,CASSYDGFSYEQYF
TRBJ2-2,medium-sized,.,TRBV6-4,TGTGCCAGCAGTGACGGGGACACCGGGGAGCTGTTTTTT,CASSDGDTGELFF
TRBJ2-5,few,.,TRBV3-1,TGTGCCAGCAGCGCCAGTACAGGGGAGACCCAGTACTTC,CASSASTGETQYF
TRBJ1-2,many,TRBD1,TRBV19,TGTGCCAGTAGTGAAAGGCGACAGGGCGGATATGGCTACACCTTC,CASSERRQGGYGYTF
TRBJ2-1,many,TRBD2,TRBV20-1,TGCGGTGCTGGACTAGCCTTCGATGAGCAGTTCTTC,CGAGLAFDEQFF
TRBJ2-3,medium-sized,TRBD1,TRBV6-1,TGTGCCAGCGTCGGACAGGCCGGAGATACGCAGTATTTT,CASVGQAGDTQYF